This T cell receptor beta chain was found in a study of shared clonotypes between healthy human individuals. The data were produced by immunoSEQ multiplex PCR, yet TCRdb's version contains in-frame clones alone and is incomplete. The profile covers 2 million to 2.5 million clones, with approximately 94% appearing a single time and less than 0.15% taken by the ten largest. Germline CDR1 is SGHTA and CDR2 is FQGNSA. Deletions cut 5 bases from V and 6 bases from J, with 10 bases between. The CDR3 is 13 residues long. J is TRBJ2-2 and V is TRBV7-2, with TRBD1 as a possible D gene (5 bases). The sample consisted of naive CD4+ T cells sorted from blood. As to subset: CD45RA+ positively selected. The sequence derives from a man aged 18 to 30 in good health. CDR3 in amino acids: CASSKDIPGELFF. The CDR3 nucleotides are TGTGCCAGCAGCAAGGACATCCCCGGGGAGCTGTTTTTT.